This entry lists 27 T cell receptor beta chains sequenced from one sample in a study of glioma-infiltrating T cells. Using RNA template, CDR3s of TCR alpha and beta were amplified with iRepertoire arm-PCR. TCRdb re-called the multiplex PCR reads through MiXCR, storing one row per CDR3 protein. Among approximately 17,000 distinct CDR3 sequences listed, about 62% were seen once. The sample consisted of glioma tissue, nonneoplastic brain tissue, or PBMCs (not recorded which). These receptors came from a human donor with low-grade glioma or glioblastoma, undergoing nonglioma brain surgery, or in good health (not recorded which).

V is TRBV20-1 and J is TRBJ2-3; D is unresolved. V lost 6 bases, J lost 7 bases, and 11 bases lay in between. This CDR3 is 11 amino acids long. Germline V CDR1 and CDR2: DFQATT, SNEGSKA (reference sequence). CDR3 sequence: CSAPFVNTQYF. CDR3 sequence (DNA): TGCAGTGCCCCTTTCGTAAATACGCAGTATTTT.

The rearrangement uses TRBV28 and TRBJ1-1; D is undetermined. V lost 6 bases and J 2 bases, leaving 7 bases between the germline ends. Germline lookup yields CDR1 MDHEN and CDR2 SYDVKM. The CDR3 is 12 residues long. CDR3 residues: CASSLINTEAFF. As DNA, the CDR3 is TGTGCCAGCAGCCTTATTAACACTGAAGCTTTCTTT.

This clonotype was seen a single time. This sequence joins TRBV7-2 and TRBJ2-1; D is uncertain. There are 17 residues in the CDR3. Germline V lookup: CDR1 SGHTA, CDR2 FQGNSA. Deletions cut 4 bases from V and 0 bases from J, with 16 bases between. The CDR3 DNA sequence: TGTGCCAGCAGCTCCCGGATTAGGGTGACCTCCTACAATGAGCAGTTCTTC. It codes for CASSSRIRVTSYNEQFF.

The chain recombines TRBV6-5 with TRBJ2-1; 10 bases are a match to TRBD2. This CDR3 has 15 residues. From germline, CDR1 is MNHEY and CDR2 SVGAGI. Trimming cost V 2 bases and J 5 bases; bases outside gene matches: 3. CDR3 amino acids: CASSYVGLADNEQFF. The CDR3 coding sequence is TGTGCCAGCAGTTACGTTGGACTAGCGGACAATGAGCAGTTCTTC.

The chain is built from TRBV6-5 and TRBJ2-3; 11 bases match TRBD2. The trim removed 0 bases at V and 2 bases at J, leaving 7 bases unmatched. CDR1 is MNHEY and CDR2 is SVGAGI in the germline V gene. The CDR3 covers 18 residues. Written as DNA, the CDR3 is TGTGCCAGCAGTTACTCCCCCGGGACTAGCGGCATCACAGATACGCAGTATTTT. It encodes CASSYSPGTSGITDTQYF.

This clonotype was recorded a few times. This chain joins TRBV7-2 and TRBJ2-3, with TRBD1 matching over 11 bases. Germline loops: CDR1 SGHTA, CDR2 FQGNSA. J was trimmed by 3 bases and V by 5 bases; bases with no gene match: 10. This CDR3 region has 17 residues. The chain's CDR3 is CASSPRTGGAGTDTQYF. The CDR3 coding sequence is TGTGCCAGCAGCCCGCGGACAGGGGGCGCTGGAACAGATACGCAGTATTTT.

CDR3 nucleotides: TGCAGTGCTAGAGATCTGCTAGCGGGAGATGTAGATACGCAGTATTTT. Protein sequence: CSARDLLAGDVDTQYF. This chain connects TRBV20-1 to TRBJ2-3; 10 nucleotides align to TRBD2. Germline-derived CDR1 and CDR2 are DFQATT and SNEGSKA (reference sequence). Germline trimming cut 0 bases from V and 5 bases from J; bases unmatched to any gene: 8. CDR3 length equals 16 residues.

This clonotype is medium-sized (0.01 to 0.1%). This chain connects TRBV28 to TRBJ1-2; no definite D call. V lost 5 bases to trimming and J lost 3 bases, with 10 bases between them. Looked up from germline, CDR1 is MDHEN and CDR2 is SYDVKM. This CDR3 spans 13 amino acids. CDR3 DNA sequence: TGTGCCAGCAGTACGACTCCCCACTATGGCTACACCTTC. Translation: CASSTTPHYGYTF.

This rearrangement joins TRBV6-2 or TRBV6-3 to TRBJ1-1, with D unresolved. Germline V gene sequence: CDR1 MNHEY, CDR2 SVGEGT. The CDR3 runs to 13 residues. Trimming removed 4 bases from V and 4 bases from J, with 10 bases in between. CDR3 DNA: TGTGCCAGCAGTTCTTGGATTAGCACTGAAGCTTTCTTT. Encoded protein: CASSSWISTEAFF.

V gene TRBV2 combines with J gene TRBJ2-7; TRBD1 matches at 8 bases. V was pared by 2 bases and J by 2 bases, with 5 bases of the junction left unmatched. Germline CDR1 and CDR2: SNHLY and FYNNEI. This CDR3 comprises 15 residues. The DNA of the CDR3 is TGTGCCAGCAGTGAACGGGACAGGAACACCTACGAGCAGTACTTC. Protein sequence: CASSERDRNTYEQYF.

This clonotype came up a few times. The chain carries TRBV27 and TRBJ2-1; 7 positions match TRBD2. The germline CDR1 and CDR2 sequences are MNHEY and SMNVEV (reference sequence). The CDR3 has 15 amino acids. V lost 2 bases, J lost 4 bases, and 5 bases stayed unmatched. DNA of the CDR3: TGTGCCAGCAGTTTAGTGGCTAGCGGTTACAATGAGCAGTTCTTC. Amino acid sequence: CASSLVASGYNEQFF.

This clonotype was found once. The chain couples TRBV27 to TRBJ2-1; weak D call: TRBD2 (5 bases). TRBJ2-7 explains the end of the DNA better; the J call may be wrong. The CDR3 has 12 amino acids. From germline, CDR1 is MNHEY and CDR2 SMNVEV (reference sequence). The CDR3 spells CASSRGSYEQYF. The CDR3 DNA reads TGTGCCAGCAGCCGAGGGTCCTACGAGCAGTACTTC.

The chain links TRBV20-1 to TRBJ2-7, with 8 bases identical to TRBD1. Germline CDR1 and CDR2: DFQATT and SNEGSKA (reference sequence). J lost 2 bases, V lost 5 bases, and 8 bases had no gene match. The CDR3 consists of 14 residues. The CDR3 here is CSAYRGTGTYEQYF. CDR3 coding DNA: TGCAGTGCTTATCGGGGGACAGGTACCTACGAGCAGTACTTC.

As regards this clonotype: This may be a read error: a much more frequent sequence differs by one nucleotide. This chain joins TRBV30 and TRBJ1-1; D remains unclear. Trimming stripped 1 base from V and 6 bases from J, with 15 bases between. There are 14 residues in the CDR3. Germline V CDR1 and CDR2: GTSNPN, SVGIG (reference sequence). The CDR3 reads CAWSGEFVLAEAFF. CDR3 nucleotide sequence: TGTGCCTGGAGTGGGGAATTCGTACTCGCTGAAGCTTTCTTT.

This chain uses TRBV20-1 with TRBJ1-2; tentatively, D is TRBD1 (6 bases). CDR1 DFQATT and CDR2 SNEGSKA come from the germline V gene (reference sequence). V was pared by 4 bases and J by 4 bases, with 13 bases between. The CDR3 sequence is 13 residues long. The CDR3 region is CSAKLDRLYGYTF. The DNA for the CDR3 is TGCAGTGCTAAACTAGACAGGCTCTATGGCTACACCTTC.

The genes are TRBV4-1 and TRBJ2-5; perhaps TRBD2 as D (5 bases). Trimming cost V 0 bases and J 5 bases, with 19 bases left between them. Germline-derived CDR1 and CDR2 are MGHRA and YSYEKL. The CDR3 is made up of 17 amino acids. The CDR3, as DNA: TGCGCCAGCAGCCAAGATGTACTCAGGACTGGAGCGGAGACCCAGTACTTC. Translated, it gives CASSQDVLRTGAETQYF.

This chain links TRBV5-4 with TRBJ1-1, with 11 nucleotides matching TRBD1. This CDR3 comprises 15 residues. Germline CDR1 and CDR2: SGHNT and YYREEE (reference sequence). J gave up 1 base and V 4 bases, and 3 bases lay outside the gene matches. CDR3 sequence: CASSGQGAGNTEAFF. The CDR3 region has the DNA TGTGCCAGCAGCGGACAGGGGGCCGGGAACACTGAAGCTTTCTTT.

The chain employs TRBV20-1 and TRBJ2-5, with D maybe TRBD2 (5 bases). This CDR3 region has 13 residues. The ends were cut back, 8 bases at V and 4 bases at J, with 17 bases in the middle. Germline CDR1 is DFQATT and CDR2 is SNEGSKA (reference sequence). CDR3 sequence reads: CSPKNPSTETQYF. CDR3 DNA sequence: TGCAGTCCCAAAAACCCTAGCACAGAGACCCAGTACTTC.

In this sample, this clonotype turned up many times. Possible read error: a much larger clone is one base away. The chain joins TRBV12-3 or TRBV12-4 to TRBJ1-1; possible D gene TRBD1, 5 bases. Deletions cut 3 bases from V and 1 base from J, with 6 bases between. This CDR3 is built from 13 residues. In DNA, the CDR3 is TGTGCCAGCAGTTTCGGGGGGAACACTGAAGCTTTCTTT. This encodes CASSFGGNTEAFF.

This sequence joins TRBV28 and TRBJ1-1; perhaps TRBD1 as D (5 bases). The germline V and J ends were trimmed by 11 bases and 0 bases, with 22 bases remaining between them. The germline V gene has CDR1 MDHEN and CDR2 SYDVKM. The length of the CDR3 is 16 residues. Written as DNA, the CDR3 is TGTGCCGCGAGTACCCCGAGAGGGACGGTGAACACTGAAGCTTTCTTT. This translates into CAASTPRGTVNTEAFF.

DNA of the CDR3: TGTGCCAGCATTGACGGACTGAACACTGAAGCTTTCTTT. It codes for CASIDGLNTEAFF. The chain is built from TRBV6-1 and TRBJ1-1; no reliable D call. The CDR3 extends over 13 amino acids. Germline V lookup: CDR1 MNHNS, CDR2 SASEGT. The V end was cut by 7 bases, the J end by 0 bases, with 9 bases between.

This sequence joins TRBV6-5 and TRBJ2-7, with TRBD1 matching over 7 bases. The trim removed 0 bases at V and 4 bases at J, leaving 3 bases unmatched. Germline values: CDR1 MNHEY, CDR2 SVGAGI. The CDR3 runs to 14 residues. The CDR3 coding sequence is TGTGCCAGCAGTTACTCGGGACAGCGTTACGAGCAGTACTTC. Translated: CASSYSGQRYEQYF.

This sequence joins TRBV20-1 and TRBJ1-1; D not resolved. The CDR3 has 13 amino acids. The V gene lost 0 bases and the J gene lost 1 base, with 6 bases spanning the gap. CDR1 is DFQATT and CDR2 is SNEGSKA in the germline V gene (reference sequence). CDR3 residues: CSARDPGNTEAFF. The CDR3 nucleotides are TGCAGTGCTAGAGATCCAGGGAACACTGAAGCTTTCTTT.

In this sample, this clonotype turned up many times. The chain recombines TRBV5-4 with TRBJ1-1, with 9 bases that match TRBD1. V lost 3 bases, J lost 5 bases, and 11 bases stayed unmatched. The CDR3 is made up of 16 amino acids. Germline assignment: CDR1 SGHNT and CDR2 YYREEE (reference sequence). The CDR3 bases are TGTGCCAGCAGCTGGGGATTGGGACAGGGAGGAACTGAAGCTTTCTTT. Its protein product is CASSWGLGQGGTEAFF.

This chain connects TRBV7-2 to TRBJ1-1; D gene unclear. The V and J ends lost 7 bases and 11 bases respectively, with 14 bases between them. CDR1 and CDR2 from the germline V gene are SGHTA and FQGNSA. This CDR3 contains 11 residues. DNA of the CDR3: TGTGCCAGCACCCCTCAGAGGATCGCTTTCTTT. It specifies CASTPQRIAFF. Supplemented by reference TRBV7-2 and TRBJ1-1, the full variable domain reads GAGVSQSPSNKVTEKGKDVELRCDPISGHTALYWYRQSLGQGLEFLIYFQGNSAPDKSGLPSDRFSAERTGGSVSTLTIQRTQQEDSAVYLCASTPQRIAFFGQGTRLTVV.

The rearrangement joins TRBV13 to TRBJ1-6; possibly TRBD1 for D (6 bases). Per the germline V gene, CDR1 is PRHDT and CDR2 is FYEKMQ (reference sequence). With 5 bases removed from V and 7 bases from J, the gap between germline ends came to 12 bases. The CDR3 extends over 14 amino acids. The chain's CDR3 is CASSNRAMNSPLHF. DNA of the CDR3: TGTGCCAGCAGCAACAGGGCTATGAATTCACCCCTCCACTTT.

The chain links TRBV24-1 to TRBJ2-5; TRBD2 is a possible D gene (5 bases). This CDR3 spans 13 amino acids. Looked up from germline, CDR1 is KGHDR and CDR2 is SFDVKD. Trimming stripped 9 bases from V and 5 bases from J, with 15 bases between. CDR3 residues: CATRPGESETQYF. The DNA of the CDR3 is TGTGCCACCCGCCCCGGGGAGTCGGAGACCCAGTACTTC.